The 32 T cell receptor beta chains listed next were all sequenced from one sample in a study of cytomegalovirus exposure and HLA in healthy donors. PCR used 60 Vbeta primers and 13 Jbeta primers. The data were produced by immunoSEQ multiplex PCR, yet TCRdb's version contains in-frame clones alone and is incomplete. This table holds 150,000 to 250,000 clones, 82% found once. The sequenced sample was PBMCs. These TCRs come from a boy aged 2-9 years in good health and CMV-seronegative.

The chain has TRBV7-9 and TRBJ1-1; 8 bases fit TRBD1. CDR1 is SEHNR and CDR2 is FQNEAQ in the germline V gene (reference sequence). Germline trimming cut 3 bases from V and 1 base from J; bases unmatched to any gene: 4. The CDR3 totals 15 residues. The CDR3 spells CASSFSTGGNTEAFF. The CDR3 region has the DNA TGTGCCAGCAGCTTCTCCACAGGGGGGAACACTGAAGCTTTCTTT.

The V gene is TRBV10-3, the J gene TRBJ2-1; 7 nucleotides agree with TRBD2. V lost 0 bases and J lost 7; bases outside the gene matches: 9. Germline V gives CDR1 ENHRY, CDR2 SYGVKD. CDR3 length equals 16 residues. The CDR3 sequence: CAISESWRGTNNEQFF. The CDR3 coding sequence is TGTGCCATCAGTGAGTCTTGGCGGGGGACCAATAATGAGCAGTTCTTC.

The rearrangement uses TRBV13 and TRBJ1-2; a possible D gene is TRBD1 (5 bases). V gave up 4 bases and J gave up 8 bases, with 17 bases separating them. The CDR3 extends over 14 amino acids. CDR1 and CDR2 (germline): PRHDT, FYEKMQ (reference sequence). CDR3: CASSSTWGEGGYTF. CDR3 nucleotide sequence: TGTGCCAGCAGCTCAACTTGGGGGGAGGGCGGCTACACCTTC.

The chain employs TRBV5-4 and TRBJ1-2; weak D call: TRBD1 (6 bases). V was pared by 3 bases and J by 7 bases, with 16 bases between. From germline, CDR1 is SGHNT and CDR2 YYREEE (reference sequence). The length of the CDR3 is 14 residues. The CDR3 loop reads CASSSGHPRGGYTF. Here the CDR3 DNA reads TGTGCCAGCAGCTCGGGACACCCACGGGGTGGCTACACCTTC. Full variable domain (rest looked up from reference TRBV5-4 and TRBJ1-2): ETGVTQSPTHLIKTRGQQVTLRCSSQSGHNTVSWYQQALGQGPQFIFQYYREEENGRGNFPPRFSGLQFPNYSSELNVNALELDDSALYLCASSSGHPRGGYTFGSGTRLTVV.

The count of this clone is one. This sample includes further DNA sequences coding for the same CDR3. The chain joins TRBV6-6 to TRBJ1-5, with D unresolved. Trimming left V 2 bases short and J 1 base short, with 6 bases between. The CDR3 totals 14 residues. Germline V gives CDR1 MNHNY, CDR2 SVGAGI (reference sequence). As DNA, the CDR3 is TGTGCCAGCAGTTACGGGCAGAGCAATCAGCCCCAGCATTTT. It translates to CASSYGQSNQPQHF.

This rearrangement joins TRBV2 to TRBJ2-1, with a weak D call TRBD2 (6 bases). Trimming took 3 bases from V and 15 from J, leaving 12 bases between them. Germline V lookup: CDR1 SNHLY, CDR2 FYNNEI. The CDR3 length is 11 residues. CDR3 nucleotides: TGTGCCAGCAGTGAGACTAGTATACCGTTCTTC. This encodes CASSETSIPFF.

The CDR3 loop is CASSEIGQGNQPQHF. CDR3 DNA: TGTGCCAGCAGCGAAATTGGACAGGGCAATCAGCCCCAGCATTTT. V is TRBV2 and J is TRBJ1-5; 7 bases agree with TRBD1. The CDR3 is 15 residues long. Germline CDR1 SNHLY, CDR2 FYNNEI. V trimming: 6 bases; J trimming: 2 bases; junction bases outside the gene matches: 7.

The chain is built from TRBV9 and TRBJ2-1, with no clear D. Germline CDR1 is SGDLS and CDR2 is YYNGEE. This CDR3 comprises 12 residues. V lost 0 bases and J 7 bases, leaving 5 bases between the germline ends. CDR3 in DNA: TGTGCCAGCAGCGTAGACGGTAATGAGCAGTTCTTC. This gives the protein CASSVDGNEQFF.

Here the CDR3 DNA reads TGTGCCAGCAACTTGCGGGGCCGCCAAGAGACCCAGTACTTC. Translation: CASNLRGRQETQYF. The rearrangement links TRBV2 to TRBJ2-5; D is perhaps TRBD2 (6 bases). Germline V gives CDR1 SNHLY, CDR2 FYNNEI. Trimming shortened V by 7 bases and J by 1 base, and 13 bases separated the two germline ends. The CDR3 extends over 14 amino acids. The complete variable domain, with remaining parts taken from reference TRBV2 and TRBJ2-5, reads EPEVTQTPSHQVTQMGQEVILRCVPISNHLYFYWYRQILGQKVEFLVSFYNNEISEKSEIFDDQFSVERPDGSNFTLKIRSTKLEDSAMYFCASNLRGRQETQYFGPGTRLLVL.

The chain carries TRBV28 and TRBJ2-2; tentative D call: TRBD2 (8 bases). This CDR3 has 15 residues. CDR1 and CDR2 (germline): MDHEN, SYDVKM. V lost 8 bases to trimming and J lost 7 bases, with 20 bases between them. This CDR3 reads CASLPGGGTDGELFF. CDR3 in DNA: TGTGCCAGCCTCCCCGGGGGGGGGACAGACGGGGAGCTGTTTTTT. Using reference TRBV28 and TRBJ2-2 for the parts outside the CDR3, the full variable domain is DVKVTQSSRYLVKRTGEKVFLECVQDMDHENMFWYRQDPGLGLRLIYFSYDVKMKEKGDIPEGYSVSREKKERFSLILESASTNQTSMYLCASLPGGGTDGELFFGEGSRLTVL.

The chain carries TRBV2 and TRBJ2-2; 10 bases match TRBD2. V shed 0 bases, J shed 7 bases, and the junction held 14 bases outside the gene matches. The CDR3 covers 19 residues. From germline, CDR1 is SNHLY and CDR2 FYNNEI. DNA for the CDR3: TGTGCCAGCAGTGAAGCCCCCGAGGGAGCGGGGGGGCGTAGCGGGGAGCTGTTTTTT. Amino acids: CASSEAPEGAGGRSGELFF.

This clone was seen more than once but under ten times. Other DNA sequences of this sample code for an identical CDR3. The CDR3 bases are TGTGCCAGCAGCTTAGACAGAAACACTGAAGCTTTCTTT. It codes for CASSLDRNTEAFF. The V call is TRBV7-3, the J call TRBJ1-1; TRBD1 might be the D (5 bases). Germline V gene data show CDR1 as SGHTA and CDR2 as FQGTGA. The CDR3 has 13 residues. The V end was cut by 2 bases, the J end by 2 bases, with 6 bases between.

The chain has TRBV11-1 and TRBJ1-4, with 9 bases that match TRBD1. The CDR3 runs 14 residues. V lost 5 bases to trimming and J lost 8 bases; unmatched junction nucleotides: 6. Germline CDR1 is SGHAT and CDR2 is FQDESV (reference sequence). The CDR3 reads CASSPQGASEKLFF. CDR3 DNA sequence: TGTGCCAGCAGCCCACAGGGGGCTTCGGAAAAACTGTTTTTT.

V usage is TRBV21-1 and J usage is TRBJ1-6; the table's D call of TRBD1 was not tested on the DNA. TRBV21-1 represents a pseudogene. This CDR3 is built from 16 residues. In DNA form, the CDR3 reads TGTGCCAGCAGCCGCAAGGGGTGCTCCTATAATTCACCCCTCCACTTT. Amino acid sequence: CASSRKGCSYNSPLHF.

This chain joins TRBV10-3 and TRBJ1-5, with 10 bases matching TRBD1. Germline CDR1 and CDR2: ENHRY and SYGVKD. V shed 0 bases, J shed 6 bases, and the junction held 2 bases outside the gene matches. This CDR3 comprises 15 residues. The DNA of the CDR3 is TGTGCCATCAGTGAGTCGGGACAGGGGAGTCAGCCCCAGCATTTT. As protein: CAISESGQGSQPQHF.

The table lists this clone with a few counts. V and J are TRBV27 and TRBJ1-2, with TRBD1 identical over 7 bases. The CDR3 contains 15 residues. Germline values: CDR1 MNHEY, CDR2 SMNVEV (reference sequence). The junction had 10 bases not matched to a gene; V was cut back by 5 bases and J by 4 bases. The CDR3 is CASSVKGAAFYGYTF. In nucleotides, the CDR3 is TGTGCCAGCAGTGTCAAGGGGGCGGCCTTCTATGGCTACACCTTC.

This chain uses TRBV20-1 with TRBJ1-1, with unresolved D. The CDR3 loop spans 10 amino acids. Germline V gene lookup returns CDR1 DFQATT and CDR2 SNEGSKA (reference sequence). V lost 3 bases and J 5 bases, leaving 4 bases between the germline ends. CDR3 region: CSASPTEAFF. The DNA of the CDR3 is TGCAGTGCTAGTCCAACTGAAGCTTTCTTT.

The chain has TRBV25-1 and TRBJ1-2; 9 bases are a match to TRBD1. Germline trimming cut 5 bases from V and 7 bases from J; bases unmatched to any gene: 5. Germline V gives CDR1 MGHDK, CDR2 SYGVNS. The CDR3 is made up of 13 amino acids. CDR3 DNA: TGTGCCAGCAGTCTGACAGGGGGGAGTGGCTACACCTTC. Its protein is CASSLTGGSGYTF.

With respect to this clone: Other DNA sequences in the same sample also yield this CDR3. The chain recombines TRBV19 with TRBJ1-1, with D possibly TRBD1 on 6 matching bases. CDR1 is LNHDA and CDR2 is SQIVND in the germline V gene (reference sequence). V was clipped by 3 bases and J by 8 bases, with 13 bases between them. The CDR3 totals 13 residues. Here the CDR3 DNA reads TGTGCCAGTAGTATTAGAGGGGGGGCAGAAGCTTTCTTT. Residues: CASSIRGGAEAFF.

J is TRBJ1-3 and V is TRBV6-1; D unclear. The CDR3 is made up of 18 amino acids. Trimming stripped 1 base from V and 0 bases from J, with 16 bases between. Germline lookup yields CDR1 MNHNS and CDR2 SASEGT. CDR3 in DNA: TGTGCCAGCAGTGAAGGAAGACTAGGCCCAATCTCTGGAAACACCATATATTTT. It translates to CASSEGRLGPISGNTIYF.

This chain uses TRBV11-2 with TRBJ2-1; D might be TRBD1 (6 bases). Trimming shortened V by 5 bases and J by 1 base, and 6 bases separated the two germline ends. The germline CDR1 and CDR2 sequences are SGHAT and FQNNGV. This CDR3 region has 13 residues. For the CDR3, the DNA is TGTGCCAGCAGCAGGGGGTCCTACAATGAGCAGTTCTTC. This translates into CASSRGSYNEQFF.

The chain couples TRBV4-1 to TRBJ1-6; TRBD1 is a possible D gene (6 bases). Germline values: CDR1 MGHRA, CDR2 YSYEKL. Trimming removed 2 bases at V and 11 bases at J, with 19 bases between. This CDR3 has 16 amino acids. The CDR3 region has the DNA TGCGCCAGCAGCCAACCGGGACAAATGCTGGTACCACCCCTCCACTTT. Encoded protein: CASSQPGQMLVPPLHF.

The rearrangement links TRBV7-2 to TRBJ2-3; 8 bases line up with TRBD2. Germline V lookup: CDR1 SGHTA, CDR2 FQGNSA. Trimming cost V 2 bases and J 0 bases; bases outside gene matches: 10. This CDR3 comprises 18 residues. The CDR3 here is CASSLFIAGTSSTDTQYF. The DNA of the CDR3 is TGTGCCAGCAGCTTATTTATAGCGGGGACTTCTAGCACAGATACGCAGTATTTT. Complete variable domain (other parts from reference TRBV7-2 and TRBJ2-3): GAGVSQSPSNKVTEKGKDVELRCDPISGHTALYWYRQSLGQGLEFLIYFQGNSAPDKSGLPSDRFSAERTGGSVSTLTIQRTQQEDSAVYLCASSLFIAGTSSTDTQYFGPGTRLTVL.

V usage is TRBV2 and J usage is TRBJ1-1, with unresolved D. The germline V and J ends were trimmed by 8 bases and 2 bases, with 15 bases remaining between them. Germline V lookup: CDR1 SNHLY, CDR2 FYNNEI. The CDR3 length is 14 residues. The CDR3 loop is CASVPIRGNTEAFF. In DNA, the CDR3 is TGTGCCAGCGTACCGATACGGGGTAACACTGAAGCTTTCTTT.

This clone came up a few times. The chain links TRBV19 to TRBJ2-1; 10 nucleotides agree with TRBD2. Germline loops: CDR1 LNHDA, CDR2 SQIVND (reference sequence). This CDR3 comprises 16 residues. V gave up 1 base and J gave up 2 bases; unmatched junction bases: 2. DNA for the CDR3: TGTGCCAGTAGTATAGTTAGCGGGGGGCCCTACAATGAGCAGTTCTTC. It is translated as CASSIVSGGPYNEQFF.

This rearrangement joins TRBV18 to TRBJ1-2; D is unclear. Germline CDR1 reads KGHSH; CDR2 reads LQKENI. This CDR3 is 16 amino acids long. The germline V and J ends were trimmed by 1 base and 3 bases, with 15 bases remaining between them. The CDR3 nucleotides read TGTGCCAGCTCACCACAAACAGTTAAGGGAGACTATGGCTACACCTTC. As protein: CASSPQTVKGDYGYTF.

V and J are TRBV28 and TRBJ2-3; 13 bases line up with TRBD2. The CDR3 is 18 amino acids. Trimming cost V 6 bases and J 3 bases; bases outside gene matches: 12. Germline CDR1 is MDHEN and CDR2 is SYDVKM. CDR3 nucleotide sequence: TGTGCCAGCAGCTCTTGGACTAGCGGGGGCCAGGAGACAGATACGCAGTATTTT. Translating gives CASSSWTSGGQETDTQYF.

This clone was picked up one time. The chain recombines TRBV4-3 with TRBJ2-3, with D possibly matching TRBD1 (7 bases). The CDR3 has 20 amino acids. Trimming cost V 3 bases and J 3 bases, with 28 bases left between them. Germline V gene sequence: CDR1 LGHNA, CDR2 YSLEER. The CDR3 DNA is TGCGCCAGCAGCCACCCGGGTCTCAGGGGGACTCCGGCCAGGACAGATACGCAGTATTTT. Translating it yields CASSHPGLRGTPARTDTQYF.

The chain has TRBV9 and TRBJ2-1, with 11 bases lining up with TRBD2. Per the germline V gene, CDR1 is SGDLS and CDR2 is YYNGEE. The CDR3 spans 15 residues. V lost 3 bases and J lost 6; bases outside the gene matches: 5. The CDR3 sequence: CASSDSGGAGNEQFF. CDR3 coding DNA: TGTGCCAGCAGCGATAGCGGGGGGGCGGGCAATGAGCAGTTCTTC.

J is TRBJ1-1 and V is TRBV5-4, with D tentatively TRBD1 (6 bases). V was shortened by 3 bases and J by 1 base, with 16 bases between the two germline ends. CDR1 SGHNT and CDR2 YYREEE come from the germline V gene (reference sequence). CDR3 length: 16 residues. The CDR3 here is CASSSPSGARNTEAFF. The CDR3 DNA is TGTGCCAGCAGCTCCCCCTCAGGGGCGCGGAACACTGAAGCTTTCTTT.

The chain has TRBV5-4 and TRBJ2-3, with 8 bases that match TRBD2. Germline V CDR1 and CDR2: SGHNT, YYREEE (reference sequence). The CDR3 runs to 15 residues. Losses at the gene ends were 4 bases for V and 1 base for J; bases not matched to a gene: 5. The CDR3 bases are TGTGCCAGCAGCGAGAGCGGGGGAGGCACAGATACGCAGTATTTT. Protein: CASSESGGGTDTQYF.

The rearrangement joins TRBV11-3 to TRBJ2-1; tentative D call: TRBD1 (6 bases). V shed 4 bases and J shed 8 bases, with 27 bases lying between them. This CDR3 has 18 amino acids. CDR1 SGHNT and CDR2 YENEEA come from the germline V gene. The DNA for the CDR3 is TGTGCCAGCAGCTCCCGGGGCCCCTCAGGGGCCGGCAGGGATGAGCAGTTCTTC. Translation gives CASSSRGPSGAGRDEQFF.